These T cell receptor beta chains were read from a single sample in a study of vaccination effects on CD4 cells after COVID-19. Sequenced by immunoSEQ multiplex PCR; TCRdb stores in-frame clones only, minus some. The sample contains approximately 70,000 clones, 60% to 75% of which appear only once. Antigens of these TCRs are unknown. Sequencing was performed on CD4+ T cells from PBMCs cultured with HIV peptides, taken before COVID-19 vaccination. These receptors originate from a human donor who had a prior SARS-CoV-2 infection. The CDR3 runs from the conserved cysteine through the conserved F or W. Fields, in order: D gene, clone size, J gene, V gene, CDR3 DNA, CDR3 protein. The D gene is left open where the match is weak. Size values are once, few and many counts, or a class for expanded clones, and some rows have none.

D gene: TRBD2
clone size: -
J gene: TRBJ2-5
V gene: TRBV7-8
CDR3 DNA: TGTGCCAGCAGCCGAAGACTAGCGGGAGGGCTTGAGACCCAGTACTTC
CDR3 protein: CASSRRLAGGLETQYF

D gene: TRBD1
clone size: -
J gene: TRBJ2-7
V gene: TRBV6-5
CDR3 DNA: TGTGCCAGCAGCCCAGGGGGCTCCTACGAGCAGTACTTC
CDR3 protein: CASSPGGSYEQYF

D gene: TRBD1
clone size: -
J gene: TRBJ2-5
V gene: TRBV11-3
CDR3 DNA: TGTGCCAGCAGCTTAGGGACAGGGCCGCCGTGGGGAGAGACCCAGTACTTC
CDR3 protein: CASSLGTGPPWGETQYF

D gene: TRBD2
clone size: -
J gene: TRBJ2-7
V gene: TRBV11-3
CDR3 DNA: TGTGCCAGCAGCGACAGATCCTGGGGGGGCGAGCAGTACTTC
CDR3 protein: CASSDRSWGGEQYF

D gene: -
clone size: few
J gene: TRBJ2-7
V gene: TRBV3-1/TRBV3-2
CDR3 DNA: TGTGCCAGCAGCCAATATGGGCGGGGGCTCTCCTACGAGCAGTACTTC
CDR3 protein: CASSQYGRGLSYEQYF

D gene: TRBD2
clone size: -
J gene: TRBJ2-1
V gene: TRBV7-3
CDR3 DNA: TGTGCCAGCAGTCCCTTTAGCGGGAGAAGAGACAATGAGCAGTTCTTC
CDR3 protein: CASSPFSGRRDNEQFF

D gene: -
clone size: -
J gene: TRBJ1-1
V gene: TRBV7-3
CDR3 DNA: TGTGCCAGCAGCTTCCCGGGGGCGACTGAAGCTTTCTTT
CDR3 protein: CASSFPGATEAFF

D gene: -
clone size: -
J gene: TRBJ1-6
V gene: TRBV5-4
CDR3 DNA: TGTGCCAGCAGTGGCTCCTATAATTCACCCCTCCACTTT
CDR3 protein: CASSGSYNSPLHF

D gene: TRBD1
clone size: -
J gene: TRBJ1-3
V gene: TRBV30
CDR3 DNA: TGTGCCTGGAGTGTACAGGGGGCTGGAAACACCATATATTTT
CDR3 protein: CAWSVQGAGNTIYF

D gene: -
clone size: -
J gene: TRBJ2-6
V gene: TRBV5-4
CDR3 DNA: TGTGCCAGCAGCTTGGGGATAAAGACTGGGGCCAACGTCCTGACTTTC
CDR3 protein: CASSLGIKTGANVLTF

D gene: -
clone size: -
J gene: TRBJ1-1
V gene: TRBV7-6
CDR3 DNA: TGTGCCAGCAGCCCGTGGGGCGAGGGAGCTTTCTTT
CDR3 protein: CASSPWGEGAFF

D gene: -
clone size: few
J gene: TRBJ2-1
V gene: TRBV5-6
CDR3 DNA: TGTGCCAGCAGTTACAGGGAAAGGAATGAGCAGTTCTTC
CDR3 protein: CASSYRERNEQFF

D gene: TRBD1
clone size: -
J gene: TRBJ1-2
V gene: TRBV19
CDR3 DNA: TGTGCCAGTAGTCCTTTCACAGGGGGCCGAGATGCGTATGGCTACACCTTC
CDR3 protein: CASSPFTGGRDAYGYTF

D gene: -
clone size: -
J gene: TRBJ1-1
V gene: TRBV28
CDR3 DNA: TGTGCCAGCAGTTCAAGACCAAGACGAGAAGCTTTCTTT
CDR3 protein: CASSSRPRREAFF

D gene: -
clone size: -
J gene: TRBJ2-1
V gene: TRBV5-1
CDR3 DNA: TGCGCCAGCAGCTACCCTAGACAGGCGTTCCTAACCAATGAGCAGTTCTTC
CDR3 protein: CASSYPRQAFLTNEQFF

D gene: TRBD1
clone size: -
J gene: TRBJ1-4
V gene: TRBV7-9
CDR3 DNA: TGTGCCAGCAGCTTAGGATGGGACAGGGGGAGGACTAATGAAAAACTGTTTTTT
CDR3 protein: CASSLGWDRGRTNEKLFF

D gene: TRBD2
clone size: few
J gene: TRBJ2-1
V gene: TRBV14
CDR3 DNA: TGTGCCAGCAGCATTGGCGGGAGCTCCTACAATGAGCAGTTCTTC
CDR3 protein: CASSIGGSSYNEQFF

D gene: -
clone size: -
J gene: TRBJ2-3
V gene: TRBV11-2
CDR3 DNA: TGTGCCAGCAGCTCCCCGGGGGGCGATACGCAGTATTTT
CDR3 protein: CASSSPGGDTQYF

D gene: TRBD2
clone size: -
J gene: TRBJ2-1
V gene: TRBV5-4
CDR3 DNA: TGTGCCAGCAGCCCGGGAGGCGCGCAATCAGACAATGAGCAGTTCTTC
CDR3 protein: CASSPGGAQSDNEQFF

D gene: TRBD1
clone size: -
J gene: TRBJ1-2
V gene: TRBV19
CDR3 DNA: TGTGCCAGTAGTATGGACAGGGGTAAGGGCTACACCTTC
CDR3 protein: CASSMDRGKGYTF